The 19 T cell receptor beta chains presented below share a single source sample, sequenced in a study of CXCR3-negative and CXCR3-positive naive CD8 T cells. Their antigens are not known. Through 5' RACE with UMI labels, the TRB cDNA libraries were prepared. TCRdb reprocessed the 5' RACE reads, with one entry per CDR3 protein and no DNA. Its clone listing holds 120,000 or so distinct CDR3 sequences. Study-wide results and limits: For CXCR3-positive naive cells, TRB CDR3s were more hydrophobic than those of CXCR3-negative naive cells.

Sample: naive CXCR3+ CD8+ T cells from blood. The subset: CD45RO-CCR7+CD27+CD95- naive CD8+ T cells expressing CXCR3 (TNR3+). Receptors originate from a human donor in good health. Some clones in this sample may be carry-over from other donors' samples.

CDR3 sequence reads: CSASLSGGKETQYF. This chain uses TRBV20-1 with TRBJ2-5; TCRdb designates TRBD1, a call that cannot be tested without DNA. CDR1 and CDR2 from the germline V gene are DFQATT and SNEGSKA (reference sequence). CDR3 length: 14 amino acids.

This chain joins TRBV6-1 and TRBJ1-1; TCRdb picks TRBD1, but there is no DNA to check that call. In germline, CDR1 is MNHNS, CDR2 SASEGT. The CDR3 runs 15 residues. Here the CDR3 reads CASSEDFRTALGAFF.

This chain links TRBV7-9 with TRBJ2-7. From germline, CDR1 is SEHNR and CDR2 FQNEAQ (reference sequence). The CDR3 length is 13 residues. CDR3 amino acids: CASSLVGLDEQYF.

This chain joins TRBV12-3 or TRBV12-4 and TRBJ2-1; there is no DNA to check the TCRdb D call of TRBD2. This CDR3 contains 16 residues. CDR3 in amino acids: CASSLSQGGRANEQFF.

CDR3 protein: CSGAGGASDTQYF. The rearrangement joins TRBV29-1 to TRBJ2-3; TCRdb's assignment of TRBD2 cannot be checked, as there is no DNA. The CDR3 runs to 13 residues. The germline gives CDR1 SQVTM, CDR2 ANQGSEA.

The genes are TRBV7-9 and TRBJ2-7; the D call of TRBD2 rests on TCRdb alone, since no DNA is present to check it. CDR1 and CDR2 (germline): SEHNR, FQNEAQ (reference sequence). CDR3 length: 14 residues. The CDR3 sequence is CASSGGTSGKEQYF.

The chain's CDR3 is CASSRTSRGTDTQYF. This chain joins TRBV11-2 and TRBJ2-3; TCRdb selects TRBD1, and the lack of DNA leaves this call unchecked. This CDR3 is built from 15 residues. The germline V gene has CDR1 SGHAT and CDR2 FQNNGV.

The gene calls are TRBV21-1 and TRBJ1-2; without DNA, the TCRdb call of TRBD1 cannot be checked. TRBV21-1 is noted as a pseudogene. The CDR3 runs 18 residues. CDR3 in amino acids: CASSKRHAVQGLNYGYTF.

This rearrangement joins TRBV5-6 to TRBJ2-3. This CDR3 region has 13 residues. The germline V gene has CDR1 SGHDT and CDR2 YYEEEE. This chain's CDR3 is CAGSLEESDTQYF.

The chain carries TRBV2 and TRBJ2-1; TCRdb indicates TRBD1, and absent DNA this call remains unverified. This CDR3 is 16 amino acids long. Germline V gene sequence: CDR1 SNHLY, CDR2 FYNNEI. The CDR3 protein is CASSGTGPLSYNEQFF.

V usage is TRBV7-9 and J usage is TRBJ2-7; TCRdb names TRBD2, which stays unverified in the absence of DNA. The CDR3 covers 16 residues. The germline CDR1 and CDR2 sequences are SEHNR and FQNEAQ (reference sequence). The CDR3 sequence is CASSLIAGGPSYEQYF.

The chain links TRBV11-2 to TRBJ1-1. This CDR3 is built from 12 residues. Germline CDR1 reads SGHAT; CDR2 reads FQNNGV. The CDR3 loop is CASSSRNTEAFF.

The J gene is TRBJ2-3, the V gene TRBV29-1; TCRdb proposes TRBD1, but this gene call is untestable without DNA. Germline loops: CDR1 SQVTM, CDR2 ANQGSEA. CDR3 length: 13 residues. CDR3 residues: CSGDWGPTDTQYF.

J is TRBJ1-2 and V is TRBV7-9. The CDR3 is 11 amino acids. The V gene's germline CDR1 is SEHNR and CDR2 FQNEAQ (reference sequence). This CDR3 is CASSLGWSYTF. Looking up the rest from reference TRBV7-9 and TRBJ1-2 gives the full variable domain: DTGVSQNPRHKITKRGQNVTFRCDPISEHNRLYWYRQTLGQGPEFLTYFQNEAQLEKSRLLSDRFSAERPKGSFSTLEIQRTEQGDSAMYLCASSLGWSYTFGSGTRLTVV.

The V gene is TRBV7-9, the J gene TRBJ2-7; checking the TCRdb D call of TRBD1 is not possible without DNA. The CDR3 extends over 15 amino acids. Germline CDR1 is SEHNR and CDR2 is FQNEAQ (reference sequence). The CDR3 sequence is CASSLVQGYSSEQYF.

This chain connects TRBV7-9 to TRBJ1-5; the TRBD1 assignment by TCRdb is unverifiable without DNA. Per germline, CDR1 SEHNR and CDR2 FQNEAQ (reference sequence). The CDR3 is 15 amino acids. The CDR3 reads CASSTDRADNQPQHF.

CDR3 sequence: CSVEEAPRGQPQHF. This chain links TRBV29-1 with TRBJ1-5; no DNA is available, so the TRBD1 call from TCRdb remains unchecked. The germline gives CDR1 SQVTM, CDR2 ANQGSEA. The CDR3 loop spans 14 amino acids.

The CDR3 sequence is CSTREPGAYGYTF. This chain connects TRBV29-1 to TRBJ1-2; as DNA is missing, the TRBD1 call by TCRdb cannot be tested. Germline V gene lookup returns CDR1 SQVTM and CDR2 ANQGSEA. The CDR3 covers 13 residues.

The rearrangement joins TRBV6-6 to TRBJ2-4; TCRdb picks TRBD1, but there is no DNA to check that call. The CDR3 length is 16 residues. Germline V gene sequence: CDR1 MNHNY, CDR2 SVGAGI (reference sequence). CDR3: CASTGRQDIAKNIQYF.